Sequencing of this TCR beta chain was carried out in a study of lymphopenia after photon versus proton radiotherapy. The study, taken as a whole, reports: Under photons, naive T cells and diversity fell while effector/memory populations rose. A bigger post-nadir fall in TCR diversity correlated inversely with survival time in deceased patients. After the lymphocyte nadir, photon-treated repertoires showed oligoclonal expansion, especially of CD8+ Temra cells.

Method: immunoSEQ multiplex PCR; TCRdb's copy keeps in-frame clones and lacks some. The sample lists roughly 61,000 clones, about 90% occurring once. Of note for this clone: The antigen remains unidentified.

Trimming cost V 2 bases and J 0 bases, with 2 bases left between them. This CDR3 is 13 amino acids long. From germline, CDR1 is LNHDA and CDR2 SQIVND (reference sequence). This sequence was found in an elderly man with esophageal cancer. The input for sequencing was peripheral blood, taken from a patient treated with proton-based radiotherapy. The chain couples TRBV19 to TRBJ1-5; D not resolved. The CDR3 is CASSISSNQPQHF. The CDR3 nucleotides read TGTGCCAGTAGTATAAGTAGCAATCAGCCCCAGCATTTT.